The present entry profiles one T cell receptor (beta chain) with its context. The CDR3 is made up of 12 amino acids. In germline, CDR1 is SGHDT, CDR2 YYEEEE. V lost 0 bases to trimming and J lost 4 bases, with 4 bases between them. This sample was taken from a study of blood T cell repertoires in COVID-19. Across the whole study: The origin of the acute and convalescent COVID-19 samples was the United States, Italy and Spain. PBMCs, B-cell-depleted T cells, or T cells were the source of the cDNA or gDNA that made up the material.

Original data processing: How many nucleated cells were present was estimated from reference gene primer amplification. Method: immunoSEQ multiplex PCR; TCRdb's copy keeps in-frame clones and lacks some. V and J calls and clone size are as listed in that table; D and trimming were resolved from the DNA. The table has 25,000 to 35,000 clones, nearly 90% seen once; the top ten hold approximately 30%. The TCR originated in a man at least 80 years old with acute or convalescent COVID-19. The chain combines TRBV5-6 with TRBJ1-2, with D unclear. The sequencing input was peripheral blood. In DNA form, the CDR3 reads TGTGCCAGCAGCTTGGATAGCTATGGCTACACCTTC. Translated, it gives CASSLDSYGYTF.